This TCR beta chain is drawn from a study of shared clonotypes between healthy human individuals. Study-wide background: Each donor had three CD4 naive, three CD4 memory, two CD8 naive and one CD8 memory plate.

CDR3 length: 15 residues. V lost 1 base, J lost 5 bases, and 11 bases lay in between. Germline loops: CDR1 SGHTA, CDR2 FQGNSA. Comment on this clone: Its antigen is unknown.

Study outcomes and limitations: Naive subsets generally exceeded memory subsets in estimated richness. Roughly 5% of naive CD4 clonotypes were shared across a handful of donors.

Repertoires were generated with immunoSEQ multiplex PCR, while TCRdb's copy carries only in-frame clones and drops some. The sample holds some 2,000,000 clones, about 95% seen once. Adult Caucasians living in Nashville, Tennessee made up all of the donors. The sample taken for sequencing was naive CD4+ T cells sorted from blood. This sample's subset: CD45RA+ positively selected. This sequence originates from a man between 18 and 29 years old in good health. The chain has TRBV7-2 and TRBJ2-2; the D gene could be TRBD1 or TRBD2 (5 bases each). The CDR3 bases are TGTGCCAGCAGCTTAGGGGACCAGAGTACCGGGGAGCTGTTTTTT. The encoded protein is CASSLGDQSTGELFF.